This TCR beta chain stems from a study of blood T cell repertoires in COVID-19. The overall study: The origin of the acute and convalescent COVID-19 samples was the United States, Italy and Spain. PBMCs, B-cell-depleted T cells, or T cells provided the cDNA or gDNA that made up the material.

V lost 0 bases to trimming and J lost 0 bases, with 12 bases between them. The length of the CDR3 is 16 residues. The germline V gene encodes CDR1 MNHEY and CDR2 SVGEGT. The authors' processing: Estimation of nucleated cell counts was performed using reference gene primer amplification. Sequencing used immunoSEQ multiplex PCR; TCRdb keeps in-frame clones, though not all of them. V, J and clone size derive from that table, while D and trimming were established from the DNA sequence. Altogether 150,000 to 200,000 clones are present, around 79% being singletons, with the ten largest covering around 15%.

The genes are TRBV6-2 or TRBV6-3 and TRBJ2-7; no clear D. The clonotype originates from a man in his sixties with active or convalescent COVID-19. The sample consisted of peripheral blood. CDR3 DNA sequence: TGTGCCAGCAGTTACTCCTCTAGAGCGAGCTCCTACGAGCAGTACTTC. Translated, it gives CASSYSSRASSYEQYF.